This T cell receptor beta chain was sequenced in a study of T cells in tumors after PD-1 blockade. Study details: Mean per blood sample: 113,528 templates (roughly 22,000-270,000), about 40,000 unique clonotypes. Study-level points and caveats: Some novel exhausted tumor clones appeared in pre-treatment blood, suggesting peripheral recruitment.

The method was immunoSEQ multiplex PCR; TCRdb's version includes in-frame clones alone and lacks a portion of them. The sample has approximately 30,000 clones, about three quarters seen once. To note about this clone: The antigen is undetermined.

Tumor or blood genomic DNA was sequenced, with inputs of roughly 616 ng to 6,004 ng. The CDR3 sequence is 17 residues long. This rearrangement joins TRBV21-1 to TRBJ2-2; the tabulated D call, TRBD2, remains unverified against the DNA. TRBV21-1 is a pseudogene segment. This clonotype was sampled from a human donor with basal cell carcinoma. The specimen was PBMCs, collected after anti-PD-1 treatment. The CDR3 protein is CASSTRLAGDYTGELFF. The CDR3 DNA is TGTGCCAGCAGCACCCGACTAGCGGGGGACTACACCGGGGAGCTGTTTTTT.